This TCR beta chain was found in a study of T-cell reconstitution after alpha-beta-depleted transplantation in children. Study-wide findings and caveats: At day 60, the high TCRbeta diversity found in some patients originated from recipient T cells and thymic progenitors that had survived. The origin of alpha-beta T cells about two months after transplant was reportedly several hundred expanded graft clones.

Unique molecular identifiers tagged the TCRbeta library. TCRdb re-called the PCR reads through MiXCR, storing one row per CDR3 protein. The sample shows just over 950,000 distinct CDR3 sequences, roughly 31% of them seen only once. As concerns this clonotype: Its antigen is not identified.

This clonotype was sampled from a boy under three years old who had a stem cell transplant for SCID, so the T cells may come from the graft donor. Sequencing was performed on PBMCs, mostly from graft donor cells, taken 360 days after TCRalphabeta/CD19-depleted stem cell transplant.

CDR3: CASSSQQGWDGYTF. In nucleotides, the CDR3 is TGTGCCAGCAGTTCCCAACAGGGGTGGGACGGCTACACCTTC. The chain links TRBV12-3 or TRBV12-4 to TRBJ1-2; 7 bases are a match to TRBD1. This CDR3 region has 14 residues. V lost 4 bases, J lost 8 bases, and 10 bases stayed unmatched.